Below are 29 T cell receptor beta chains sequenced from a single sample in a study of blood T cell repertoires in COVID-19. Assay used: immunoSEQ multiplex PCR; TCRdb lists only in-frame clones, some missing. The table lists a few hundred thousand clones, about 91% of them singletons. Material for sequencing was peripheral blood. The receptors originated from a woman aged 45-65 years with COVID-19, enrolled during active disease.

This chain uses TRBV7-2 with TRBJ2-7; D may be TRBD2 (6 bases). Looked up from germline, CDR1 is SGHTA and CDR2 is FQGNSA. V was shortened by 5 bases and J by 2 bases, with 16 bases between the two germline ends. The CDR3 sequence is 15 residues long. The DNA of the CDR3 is TGTGCCAGCAGCCCACGGGGGAGAGGAACCTACGAGCAGTACTTC. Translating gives CASSPRGRGTYEQYF.

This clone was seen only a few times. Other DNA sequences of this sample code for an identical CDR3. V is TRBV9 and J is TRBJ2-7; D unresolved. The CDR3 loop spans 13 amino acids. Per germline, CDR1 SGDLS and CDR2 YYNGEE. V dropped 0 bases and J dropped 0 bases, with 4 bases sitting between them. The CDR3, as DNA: TGTGCCAGCAGCGTAGCGAGCTCCTACGAGCAGTACTTC. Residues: CASSVASSYEQYF.

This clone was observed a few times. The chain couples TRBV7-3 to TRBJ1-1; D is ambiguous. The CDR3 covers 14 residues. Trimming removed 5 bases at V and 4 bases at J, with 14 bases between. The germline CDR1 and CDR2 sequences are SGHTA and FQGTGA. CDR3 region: CASSLSHSSTEAFF. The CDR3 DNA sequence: TGTGCCAGCAGCCTATCCCACAGTTCCACTGAAGCTTTCTTT.

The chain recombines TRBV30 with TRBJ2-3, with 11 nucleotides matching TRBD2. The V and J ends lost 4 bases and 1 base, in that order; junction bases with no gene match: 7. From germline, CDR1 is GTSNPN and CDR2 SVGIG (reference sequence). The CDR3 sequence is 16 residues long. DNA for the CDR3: TGTGCCTGGACCTTTGGGACTAGCGGTCGCACAGATACGCAGTATTTT. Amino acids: CAWTFGTSGRTDTQYF.

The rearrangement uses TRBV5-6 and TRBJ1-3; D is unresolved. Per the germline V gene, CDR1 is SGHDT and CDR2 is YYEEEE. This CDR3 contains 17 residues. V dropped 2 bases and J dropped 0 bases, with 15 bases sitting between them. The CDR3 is CASSFRQAPNSGNTIYF. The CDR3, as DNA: TGTGCCAGCAGCTTCAGGCAGGCGCCCAACTCTGGAAACACCATATATTTT.

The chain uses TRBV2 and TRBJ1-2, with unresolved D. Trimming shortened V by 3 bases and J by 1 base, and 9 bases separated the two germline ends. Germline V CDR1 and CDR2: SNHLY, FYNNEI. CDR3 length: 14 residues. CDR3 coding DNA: TGTGCCAGCAGTGAGAACAGCTATAACTATGGCTACACCTTC. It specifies CASSENSYNYGYTF.

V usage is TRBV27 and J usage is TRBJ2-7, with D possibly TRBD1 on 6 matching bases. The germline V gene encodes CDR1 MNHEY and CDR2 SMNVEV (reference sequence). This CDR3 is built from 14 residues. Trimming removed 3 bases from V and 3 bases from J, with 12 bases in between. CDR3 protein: CASSLGRGLYEQYF. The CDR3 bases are TGTGCCAGCAGTTTGGGCAGGGGTCTCTACGAGCAGTACTTC.

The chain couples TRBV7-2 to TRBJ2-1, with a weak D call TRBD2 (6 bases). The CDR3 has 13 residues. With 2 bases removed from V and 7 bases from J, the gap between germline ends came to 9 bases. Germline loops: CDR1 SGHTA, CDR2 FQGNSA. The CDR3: CASSLLGGNEQFF. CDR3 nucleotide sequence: TGTGCCAGCAGCTTACTGGGGGGAAATGAGCAGTTCTTC.

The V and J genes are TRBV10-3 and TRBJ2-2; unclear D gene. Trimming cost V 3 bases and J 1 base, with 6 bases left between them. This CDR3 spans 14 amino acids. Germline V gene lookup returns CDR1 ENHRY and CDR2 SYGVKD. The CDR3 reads CAISETGNTGELFF. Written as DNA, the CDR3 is TGTGCCATCAGTGAAACGGGGAACACCGGGGAGCTGTTTTTT.

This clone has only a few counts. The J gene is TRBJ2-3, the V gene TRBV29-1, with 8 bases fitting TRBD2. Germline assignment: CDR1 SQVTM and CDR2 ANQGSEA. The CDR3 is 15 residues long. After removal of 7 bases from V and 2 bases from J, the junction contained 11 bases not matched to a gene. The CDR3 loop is CSEMTRRGVTDTQYF. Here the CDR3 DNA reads TGCAGCGAGATGACTAGGCGGGGGGTCACAGATACGCAGTATTTT.

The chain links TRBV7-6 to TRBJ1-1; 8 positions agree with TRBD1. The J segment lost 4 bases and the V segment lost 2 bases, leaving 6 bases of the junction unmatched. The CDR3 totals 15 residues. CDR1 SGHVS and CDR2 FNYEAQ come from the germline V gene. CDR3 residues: CASSLRTGSVTEAFF. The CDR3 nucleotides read TGTGCCAGCAGCTTAAGGACAGGGAGTGTCACTGAAGCTTTCTTT.

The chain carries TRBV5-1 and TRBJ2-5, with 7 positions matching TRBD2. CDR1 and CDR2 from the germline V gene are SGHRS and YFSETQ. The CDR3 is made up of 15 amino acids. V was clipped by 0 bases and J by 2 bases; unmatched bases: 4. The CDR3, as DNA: TGCGCCAGCAGCTTGGGCGGGGGTTTTCAAGAGACCCAGTACTTC. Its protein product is CASSLGGGFQETQYF.

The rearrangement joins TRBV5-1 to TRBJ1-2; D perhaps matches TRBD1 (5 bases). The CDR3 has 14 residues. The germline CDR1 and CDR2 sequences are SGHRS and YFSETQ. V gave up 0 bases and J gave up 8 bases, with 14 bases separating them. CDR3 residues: CASSLDPGLDGYTF. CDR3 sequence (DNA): TGCGCCAGCAGCTTGGATCCAGGGCTAGACGGCTACACCTTC.

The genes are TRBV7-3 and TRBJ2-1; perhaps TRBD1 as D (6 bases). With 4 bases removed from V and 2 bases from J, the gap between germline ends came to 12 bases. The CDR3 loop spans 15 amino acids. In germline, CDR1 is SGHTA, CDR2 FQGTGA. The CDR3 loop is CASSSRDKPYNEQFF. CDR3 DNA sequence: TGTGCCAGCAGCTCCCGGGACAAGCCCTACAATGAGCAGTTCTTC.

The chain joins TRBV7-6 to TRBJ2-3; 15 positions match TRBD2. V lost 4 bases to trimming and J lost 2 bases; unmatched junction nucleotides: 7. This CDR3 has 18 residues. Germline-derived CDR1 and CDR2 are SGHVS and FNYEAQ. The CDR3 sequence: CASSYAGTSGGYTDTQYF. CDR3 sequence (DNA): TGTGCCAGCAGCTACGCCGGGACTAGCGGGGGGTACACAGATACGCAGTATTTT.

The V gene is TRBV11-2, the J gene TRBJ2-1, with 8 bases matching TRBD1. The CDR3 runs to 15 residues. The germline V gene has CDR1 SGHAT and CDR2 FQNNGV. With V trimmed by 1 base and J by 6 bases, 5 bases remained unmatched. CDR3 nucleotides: TGTGCCAGCAGCTTAGTCGGACAGGGCTCCAATGAGCAGTTCTTC. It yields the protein CASSLVGQGSNEQFF.

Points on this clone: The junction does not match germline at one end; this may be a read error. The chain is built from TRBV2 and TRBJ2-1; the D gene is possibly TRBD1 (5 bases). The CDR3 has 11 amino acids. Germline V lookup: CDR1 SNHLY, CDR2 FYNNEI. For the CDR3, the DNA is TGTGCCAGCAGTACAGGTCCCCACGCCCTCTTC. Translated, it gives CASSTGPHALF.

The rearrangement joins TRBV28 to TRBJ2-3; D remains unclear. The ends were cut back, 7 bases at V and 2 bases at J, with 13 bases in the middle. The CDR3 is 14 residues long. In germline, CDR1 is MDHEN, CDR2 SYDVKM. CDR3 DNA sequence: TGTGCCAGCACTTCCATTAGAGTCACAGATACGCAGTATTTT. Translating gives CASTSIRVTDTQYF.

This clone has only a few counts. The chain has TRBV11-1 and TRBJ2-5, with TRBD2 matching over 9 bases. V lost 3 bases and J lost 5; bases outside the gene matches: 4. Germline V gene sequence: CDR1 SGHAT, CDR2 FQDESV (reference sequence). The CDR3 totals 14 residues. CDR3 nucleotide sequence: TGTGCCAGCAGCTTGCTAGCGGGGAAGGAGACCCAGTACTTC. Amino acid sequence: CASSLLAGKETQYF. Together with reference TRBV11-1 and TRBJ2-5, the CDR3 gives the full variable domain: EAEVAQSPRYKITEKSQAVAFWCDPISGHATLYWYRQILGQGPELLVQFQDESVVDDSQLPKDRFSAERLKGVDSTLKIQPAELGDSAMYLCASSLLAGKETQYFGPGTRLLVL.

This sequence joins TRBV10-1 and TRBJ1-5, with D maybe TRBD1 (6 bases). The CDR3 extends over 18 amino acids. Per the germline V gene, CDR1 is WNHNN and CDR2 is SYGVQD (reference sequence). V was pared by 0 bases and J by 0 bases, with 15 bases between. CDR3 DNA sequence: TGCGCCAGCAGTGAGTCGGACGGACAGAACTATAGCAATCAGCCCCAGCATTTT. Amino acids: CASSESDGQNYSNQPQHF.

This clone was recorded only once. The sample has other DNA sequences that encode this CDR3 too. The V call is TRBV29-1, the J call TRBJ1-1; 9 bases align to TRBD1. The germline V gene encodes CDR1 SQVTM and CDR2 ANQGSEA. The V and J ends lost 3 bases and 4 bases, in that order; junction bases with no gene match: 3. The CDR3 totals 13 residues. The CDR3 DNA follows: TGCAGCGTTGACAGACAGGGGGGCACTGAAGCTTTCTTT. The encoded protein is CSVDRQGGTEAFF.

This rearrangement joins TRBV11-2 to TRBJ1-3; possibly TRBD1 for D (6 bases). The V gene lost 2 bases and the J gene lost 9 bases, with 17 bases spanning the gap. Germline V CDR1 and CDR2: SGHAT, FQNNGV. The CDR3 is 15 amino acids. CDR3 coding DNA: TGTGCCAGCAGCTTAAACCCAGGGGCCGCGGGCACCATATATTTT. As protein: CASSLNPGAAGTIYF.

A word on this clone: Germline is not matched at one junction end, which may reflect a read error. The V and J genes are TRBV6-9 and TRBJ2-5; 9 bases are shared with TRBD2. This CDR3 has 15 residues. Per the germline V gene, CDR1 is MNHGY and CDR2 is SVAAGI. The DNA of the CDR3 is TGTGCCAGCAGTTATTCGGAGCGGGGGGCTCAATTAGCAGACTTC. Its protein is CASSYSERGAQLADF.

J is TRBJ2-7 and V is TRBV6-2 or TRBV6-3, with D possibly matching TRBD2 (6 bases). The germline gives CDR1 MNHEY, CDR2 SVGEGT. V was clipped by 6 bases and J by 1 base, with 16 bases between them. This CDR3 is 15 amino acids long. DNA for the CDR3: TGTGCCAGCAGCCCCCTCGAGGCGGGGTCCTACGAGCAGTACTTC. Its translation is CASSPLEAGSYEQYF.

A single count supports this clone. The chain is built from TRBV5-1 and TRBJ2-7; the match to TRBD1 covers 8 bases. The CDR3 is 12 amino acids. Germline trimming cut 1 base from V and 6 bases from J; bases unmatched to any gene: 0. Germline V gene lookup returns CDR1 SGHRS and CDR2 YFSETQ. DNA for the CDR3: TGCGCCAGCAGCTTGACAGGGGGCGAGCAGTACTTC. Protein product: CASSLTGGEQYF.

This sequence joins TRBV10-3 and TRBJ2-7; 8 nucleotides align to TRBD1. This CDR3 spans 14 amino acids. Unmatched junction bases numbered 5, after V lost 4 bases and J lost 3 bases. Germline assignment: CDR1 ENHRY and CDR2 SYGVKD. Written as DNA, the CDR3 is TGTGCCATCAGTGGGACAGGGTTAAGCTACGAGCAGTACTTC. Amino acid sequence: CAISGTGLSYEQYF.

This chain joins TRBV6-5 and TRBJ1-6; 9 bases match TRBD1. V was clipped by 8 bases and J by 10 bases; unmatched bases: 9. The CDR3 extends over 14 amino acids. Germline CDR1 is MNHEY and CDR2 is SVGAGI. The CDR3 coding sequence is TGTGCCAGCGCACAGGGGGCTTCGGAGTCACCCCTCCACTTT. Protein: CASAQGASESPLHF.

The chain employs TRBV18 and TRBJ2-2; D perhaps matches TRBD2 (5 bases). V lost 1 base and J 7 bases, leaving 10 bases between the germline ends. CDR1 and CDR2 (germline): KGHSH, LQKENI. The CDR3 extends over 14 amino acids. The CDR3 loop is CASSPLNEGGELFF. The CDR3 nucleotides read TGTGCCAGCTCACCACTGAATGAGGGCGGGGAGCTGTTTTTT.

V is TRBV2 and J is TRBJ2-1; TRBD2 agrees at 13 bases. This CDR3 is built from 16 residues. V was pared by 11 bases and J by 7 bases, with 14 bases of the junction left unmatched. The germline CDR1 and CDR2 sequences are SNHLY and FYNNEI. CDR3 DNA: TGTGCCGCGACTAGCGGGGGGCGTACCAGTTTTAATGAGCAGTTCTTC. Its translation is CAATSGGRTSFNEQFF.